The clone carrying this T cell receptor (beta chain) has a handful of counts. The antigen is undetermined. This record belongs to a study of beta chain features in type 1 diabetes. Averaging around 120 mL, one heparinised blood draw came from each individual donor. Purity (above 95%) was reached by all sorted populations. Study-level findings and limits: PCR, the amplification step, might favor shorter templates, equally in patients and controls.

Reverse transcribing all isolated RNA meant expressed TCRB transcripts were sequenced. The method was immunoSEQ multiplex PCR; TCRdb's version includes in-frame clones alone and lacks a portion of them. The sample shows some 360,000 clones, about 19% of them seen only once. Trimming cost V 4 bases and J 7 bases; bases outside gene matches: 9. CDR3 length: 15 residues. Germline V gives CDR1 MGHDK, CDR2 SYGVNS. The chain joins TRBV25-1 to TRBJ1-2; 10 bases are shared with TRBD1. The receptor was derived from a young woman in good health. The specimen was naive CD4+ T cells from blood. This CDR3 reads CASSVTGGAIGGYTF. The CDR3, as DNA: TGTGCCAGCAGTGTGACAGGGGGCGCCATTGGTGGCTACACCTTC.